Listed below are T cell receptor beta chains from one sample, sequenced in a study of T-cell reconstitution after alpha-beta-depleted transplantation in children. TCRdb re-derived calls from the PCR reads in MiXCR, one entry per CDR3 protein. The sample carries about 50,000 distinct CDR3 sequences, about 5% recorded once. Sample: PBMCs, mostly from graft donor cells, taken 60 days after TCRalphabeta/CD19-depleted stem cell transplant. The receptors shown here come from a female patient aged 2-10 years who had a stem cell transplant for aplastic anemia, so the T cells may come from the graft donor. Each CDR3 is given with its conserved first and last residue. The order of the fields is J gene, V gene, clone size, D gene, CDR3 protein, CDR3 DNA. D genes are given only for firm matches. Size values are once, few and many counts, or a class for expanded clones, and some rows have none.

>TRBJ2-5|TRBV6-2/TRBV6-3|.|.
CASRSSGAAGETQYF
TGTGCCAGCAGATCTTCAGGGGCCGCGGGCGAGACCCAGTACTTC
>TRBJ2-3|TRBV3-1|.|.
CASSQVTQGDTQYF
TGTGCCAGCAGCCAAGTGACTCAGGGAGATACGCAGTATTTT
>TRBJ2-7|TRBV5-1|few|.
CASSVDWLSYYEQYF
TGCGCCAGCAGCGTGGACTGGCTCTCCTACTACGAGCAGTACTTC
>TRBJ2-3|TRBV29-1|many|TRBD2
CSVWGGNTDTQYF
TGCAGCGTTTGGGGGGGAAACACAGATACGCAGTATTTT
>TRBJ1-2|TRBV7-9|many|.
CASSPVDGYGYTF
TGTGCCAGCAGCCCCGTTGATGGCTATGGCTACACCTTC
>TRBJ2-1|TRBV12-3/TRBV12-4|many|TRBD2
CASSFGGGRARGNEQFF
TGTGCCAGCAGTTTCGGTGGCGGGAGGGCCCGTGGCAATGAGCAGTTCTTC
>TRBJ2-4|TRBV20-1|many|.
CSACDSDKAKNIQYF
TGCAGTGCCTGTGATTCGGACAAAGCCAAAAACATTCAGTACTTC
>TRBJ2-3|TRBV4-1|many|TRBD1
CASSQGDRDGDTQYF
TGCGCCAGCAGCCAAGGGGACAGGGATGGAGATACGCAGTATTTT
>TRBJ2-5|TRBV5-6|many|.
CASSLAGGRGETQYF
TGTGCCAGCAGCTTGGCCGGGGGAAGAGGAGAGACCCAGTACTTC
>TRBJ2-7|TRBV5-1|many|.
CARMDYRGDEQYF
TGCGCCAGGATGGACTACCGAGGTGACGAGCAGTACTTC
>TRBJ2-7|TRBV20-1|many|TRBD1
CSVYPGQGAYEQYF
TGCAGTGTATACCCGGGACAGGGGGCTTACGAGCAGTACTTC
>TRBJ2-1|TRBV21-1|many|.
CASSKGFCPGTSGDNEQFF
TGTGCCAGCAGCAAAGGTTTCTGCCCCGGGACTAGCGGGGACAATGAGCAGTTCTTC
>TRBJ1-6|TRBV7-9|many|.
CASSSPGSSYNSPLHF
TGTGCCAGCAGCTCCCCGGGGAGCTCCTATAATTCACCCCTCCACTTT
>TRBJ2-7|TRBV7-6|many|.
CASSLGREWIEQYF
TGTGCCAGCAGCTTAGGCAGGGAGTGGATCGAGCAGTACTTC
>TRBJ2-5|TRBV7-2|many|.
CASSLDLETQYF
TGTGCCAGCAGCTTAGATTTGGAGACCCAGTACTTC
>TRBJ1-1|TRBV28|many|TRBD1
CASSPSIGTGGRTEAFF
TGTGCCAGCAGTCCCTCCATTGGGACAGGGGGCCGGACTGAAGCTTTCTTT
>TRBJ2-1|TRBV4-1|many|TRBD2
CASSQVGAGGFPYNEQFF
TGCGCCAGCAGCCAAGTCGGAGCGGGGGGGTTCCCCTACAATGAGCAGTTCTTC
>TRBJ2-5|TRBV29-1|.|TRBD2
CSVDPRGLAGGPGETQYF
TGCAGCGTGGACCCCCGGGGACTAGCGGGAGGGCCCGGAGAGACCCAGTACTTC
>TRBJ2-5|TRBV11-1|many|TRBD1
CASSLGQALEETQYF
TGTGCCAGCAGCTTGGGACAGGCATTAGAAGAGACCCAGTACTTC
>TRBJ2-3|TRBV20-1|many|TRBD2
CSARDASGRADTQYF
TGCAGTGCTAGAGATGCTAGCGGGAGGGCAGATACGCAGTATTTT
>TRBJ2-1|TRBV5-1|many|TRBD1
CASSLGQGKAEQFF
TGCGCCAGCAGCTTGGGACAGGGGAAGGCTGAGCAGTTCTTC
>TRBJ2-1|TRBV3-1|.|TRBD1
CASSPRDSRYNEQFF
TGTGCCAGCAGCCCCCGGGACAGTCGCTACAATGAGCAGTTCTTC
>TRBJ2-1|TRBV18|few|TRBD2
CASSPLAGAYNEQFF
TGTGCCAGCTCACCTCTAGCGGGGGCGTACAATGAGCAGTTCTTC
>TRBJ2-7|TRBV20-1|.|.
CSAIPVSGVTYEQYF
TGCAGTGCTATCCCTGTTTCCGGGGTCACCTACGAGCAGTACTTC
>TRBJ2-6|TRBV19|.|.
CASSMGLSGANVLTF
TGTGCCAGTAGTATGGGCCTCTCTGGGGCCAACGTCCTGACTTTC